This T cell receptor (beta chain) was observed in a study of OX40 agonist ivuxolimab in advanced cancers. Study-wide results and caveats: CD8+ T cells averaged more expanded clones than CD4+.

Generated by immunoSEQ multiplex PCR, the TCRdb table keeps only in-frame clones and is missing some. The sample includes about 74,000 clones, 84% seen only once; the top ten take roughly 2%. On this clone itself: Its antigen is still unknown.

The input for sequencing was CD4+ or CD8+ T cells sorted from blood, taken in a trial of the OX40 agonist ivuxolimab. The receptor's source is an adult with an advanced solid tumor such as melanoma, head and neck, liver or kidney cancer.

CDR3 residues: CAISGNGNIQYF. In DNA, the CDR3 is TGTGCCATCAGTGGTAATGGAAACATTCAGTACTTC. The gene calls are TRBV10-3 and TRBJ2-4; D not resolved. The V gene lost 4 bases and the J gene lost 6 bases, with 7 bases spanning the gap. The CDR3 is made up of 12 amino acids. Germline CDR1 reads ENHRY; CDR2 reads SYGVKD.